The 27 T cell receptor beta chains below were found in one sample sequenced in a study of blood T cell repertoires in COVID-19. Produced via immunoSEQ multiplex PCR; TCRdb's table is partial and in-frame only. The sample includes 400,000 to 550,000 clones, roughly 91% of them seen just once. Sequences were obtained from peripheral blood. The receptors shown here come from a woman aged 25 to 45 with acute or convalescent COVID-19.

The chain is built from TRBV10-2 and TRBJ2-2; 8 bases map to TRBD2. The V gene end was trimmed by 7 bases and the J gene end by 6 bases; junction bases not matched to a gene: 13. This CDR3 has 16 residues. Germline V gene lookup returns CDR1 WSHSY and CDR2 SAAADI. The CDR3 DNA is TGCGCCAGCAAGCGAACCGTAGCGGGGACTCCCGGGGAGCTGTTTTTT. It is translated as CASKRTVAGTPGELFF.

In regard to this clone: The same CDR3 arises from other DNA sequences in this sample as well. This chain links TRBV10-3 with TRBJ2-7, with D possibly being TRBD1 (5 bases). CDR3 length: 13 residues. V lost 3 bases, J lost 3 bases, and 9 bases lay in between. Germline V gene sequence: CDR1 ENHRY, CDR2 SYGVKD. The CDR3 is CAISDREGYEQYF. CDR3 in DNA: TGTGCCATCAGTGACAGGGAAGGCTACGAGCAGTACTTC.

The chain has TRBV11-2 and TRBJ1-6; perhaps TRBD1 as D (5 bases). V was trimmed by 5 bases and J by 5 bases, leaving 16 bases between them. CDR1 is SGHAT and CDR2 is FQNNGV in the germline V gene. The CDR3 is made up of 16 amino acids. The CDR3 DNA reads TGTGCCAGCAGCGGAGGGGCCCAGGGAAATAATTCACCCCTCCACTTT. Protein: CASSGGAQGNNSPLHF.

In this sample, this clone turned up once. The V call is TRBV4-1, the J call TRBJ1-5, with a tentative D call TRBD1 (5 bases). Trimming stripped 0 bases from V and 0 bases from J, with 12 bases between. Per germline, CDR1 MGHRA and CDR2 YSYEKL. This CDR3 is 17 amino acids long. The CDR3, as DNA: TGCGCCAGCAGCCAAGATTGGAGGGACTATAGCAATCAGCCCCAGCATTTT. Translated: CASSQDWRDYSNQPQHF.

The CDR3 DNA is TGCGCCAGCAGCGCCGGACAGGTCATAAATGAGCAGTTCTTC. Translating it yields CASSAGQVINEQFF. This chain links TRBV5-1 with TRBJ2-1, with 7 bases fitting TRBD1. J lost 7 bases, V lost 4 bases, and 8 bases had no gene match. Germline CDR1 reads SGHRS; CDR2 reads YFSETQ. The CDR3 spans 14 residues.

The genes are TRBV5-1 and TRBJ1-2; perhaps TRBD1 as D (6 bases). V lost 5 bases, J lost 2 bases, and 13 bases lay in between. Germline V gene data show CDR1 as SGHRS and CDR2 as YFSETQ. The CDR3 extends over 14 amino acids. DNA for the CDR3: TGCGCCAGCAGAAAAGAAAGGGGGAACTATGGCTACACCTTC. It specifies CASRKERGNYGYTF.

The CDR3 DNA reads TGTGCCAGCAAATATAGCAATCAGCCCCAGCATTTT. Its translation: CASKYSNQPQHF. The chain has TRBV2 and TRBJ1-5; no clear D gene. The CDR3 extends over 12 amino acids. V was cut by 7 bases and J by 0 bases, with 4 bases left in between. Germline CDR1 and CDR2: SNHLY and FYNNEI.

The J gene is TRBJ2-1, the V gene TRBV4-1; no reliable D call. Trimming stripped 3 bases from V and 5 bases from J, with 14 bases between. This CDR3 has 15 amino acids. Germline values: CDR1 MGHRA, CDR2 YSYEKL. This CDR3 reads CASSHLPRMDNEQFF. As DNA, the CDR3 is TGCGCCAGCAGCCACCTACCCAGGATGGACAATGAGCAGTTCTTC.

In DNA, the CDR3 is TGCGCCAGCAGCGGGGAGGTAAGCTACGAGCAGTACTTC. This gives the protein CASSGEVSYEQYF. The chain carries TRBV5-1 and TRBJ2-7; TRBD2 might be the D (6 bases). This CDR3 has 13 amino acids. Deletions cut 4 bases from V and 3 bases from J, with 11 bases between. In germline, CDR1 is SGHRS, CDR2 YFSETQ.

The chain combines TRBV7-9 with TRBJ2-3, with TRBD1 as a possible D gene (6 bases). Per the germline V gene, CDR1 is SEHNR and CDR2 is FQNEAQ (reference sequence). The CDR3 is 12 residues long. Trimming stripped 5 bases from V and 9 bases from J, with 12 bases between. The CDR3 loop reads CASSPSGTTQYF. The CDR3 region has the DNA TGTGCCAGCAGCCCATCCGGGACAACGCAGTATTTT.

The rearrangement links TRBV7-3 to TRBJ1-6; maybe TRBD1 (6 bases). Germline V gene data show CDR1 as SGHTA and CDR2 as FQGTGA. V was clipped by 5 bases and J by 9 bases, with 11 bases between them. The CDR3 loop spans 13 amino acids. DNA for the CDR3: TGTGCCAGCAGCAAAGGGGGGGTTTCACCCCTCCACTTT. Translating gives CASSKGGVSPLHF.

About this clone itself: This CDR3 is also generated by other DNA sequences in the sample. The J gene is TRBJ2-7, the V gene TRBV4-1; 7 nucleotides match TRBD1. V shed 2 bases and J 5 bases; nucleotides not matched to a gene: 3. Germline V gives CDR1 MGHRA, CDR2 YSYEKL. The CDR3 extends over 13 amino acids. The CDR3 protein is CASSQRTGDEQYF. The CDR3 region has the DNA TGCGCCAGCAGCCAACGCACAGGGGACGAGCAGTACTTC.

V is TRBV4-1 and J is TRBJ1-4; D is uncertain. The CDR3 is made up of 15 amino acids. Trimming took off 4 bases at V and 0 bases at J, with 9 bases between the two ends. CDR1 is MGHRA and CDR2 is YSYEKL in the germline V gene. CDR3 sequence: CASSLATSTNEKLFF. The DNA of the CDR3 is TGCGCCAGCAGCCTCGCGACTTCAACTAATGAAAAACTGTTTTTT.

The gene calls are TRBV5-6 and TRBJ1-6, with D maybe TRBD1 (6 bases). Trimming removed 2 bases at V and 9 bases at J, with 12 bases between. Germline V CDR1 and CDR2: SGHDT, YYEEEE. This CDR3 spans 14 amino acids. The CDR3 sequence: CASSLQGRGSPLHF. CDR3 bases: TGTGCCAGCAGCTTACAGGGAAGGGGTTCACCCCTCCACTTT. The full variable domain, in which reference TRBV5-6 and TRBJ1-6 provide the parts outside the CDR3, is DAGVTQSPTHLIKTRGQQVTLRCSPKSGHDTVSWYQQALGQGPQFIFQYYEEEERQRGNFPDRFSGHQFPNYSSELNVNALLLGDSALYLCASSLQGRGSPLHFGNGTRLTVT.

The CDR3 spells CASSYGAVNTGELFF. CDR3 coding DNA: TGTGCCAGCAGTTACGGGGCGGTGAACACCGGGGAGCTGTTTTTT. The chain uses TRBV6-5 and TRBJ2-2, with D tentatively TRBD1 (5 bases). V was cut by 2 bases and J by 1 base, with 8 bases left in between. The germline V gene has CDR1 MNHEY and CDR2 SVGAGI. There are 15 residues in the CDR3.

J is TRBJ2-2 and V is TRBV30, with 8 bases that match TRBD2. The CDR3 consists of 13 residues. Losses at the gene ends were 4 bases for V and 6 bases for J; bases not matched to a gene: 4. Germline lookup yields CDR1 GTSNPN and CDR2 SVGIG (reference sequence). The CDR3 here is CAWNSGGAGELFF. DNA for the CDR3: TGTGCCTGGAACTCGGGGGGGGCCGGGGAGCTGTTTTTT.

The chain recombines TRBV28 with TRBJ1-2, with no clear D. Germline assignment: CDR1 MDHEN and CDR2 SYDVKM. Trimming removed 8 bases at V and 8 bases at J, with 18 bases between. This CDR3 comprises 13 residues. The CDR3 here is CASLPSPKRGYTF. The CDR3 bases are TGTGCCAGCCTACCCTCGCCCAAGAGAGGCTACACCTTC.

Comment on this clone: Other nucleotide sequences in the sample specify the same CDR3. This chain uses TRBV4-1 with TRBJ2-7; 8 nucleotides align to TRBD1. Germline trimming cut 1 base from V and 0 bases from J; bases unmatched to any gene: 2. The CDR3 has 15 amino acids. Germline CDR1 MGHRA, CDR2 YSYEKL. The CDR3: CASSQGTGGSYEQYF. The CDR3 nucleotides read TGCGCCAGCAGCCAAGGAACAGGGGGCTCCTACGAGCAGTACTTC.

V and J are TRBV24-1 and TRBJ1-3; the D gene is possibly TRBD1 (5 bases). Trimming cost V 0 bases and J 0 bases, with 11 bases left between them. The CDR3 is made up of 17 amino acids. Germline CDR1 is KGHDR and CDR2 is SFDVKD. The CDR3 loop reads CATSDLQRGLSGNTIYF. The CDR3 region has the DNA TGTGCCACCAGTGATTTGCAAAGGGGCCTCTCTGGAAACACCATATATTTT.

The chain joins TRBV7-2 to TRBJ2-3; 7 nucleotides match TRBD2. The CDR3 has 16 amino acids. Germline V CDR1 and CDR2: SGHTA, FQGNSA. Trimming removed 3 bases from V and 4 bases from J; junction bases left unmatched: 10. DNA for the CDR3: TGTGCCAGCAGCTTCGATCTAGCGGAAGGGTCAGATACGCAGTATTTT. Its translation: CASSFDLAEGSDTQYF.

The chain combines TRBV27 with TRBJ2-7, with TRBD1 matching over 8 bases. Germline V gives CDR1 MNHEY, CDR2 SMNVEV (reference sequence). This CDR3 is 14 amino acids long. After removal of 6 bases from V and 4 bases from J, the junction contained 8 bases not matched to a gene. CDR3: CASRRTGSKYEQYF. The CDR3 bases are TGTGCCAGCAGACGGACAGGGTCGAAGTACGAGCAGTACTTC.

The rearrangement links TRBV5-1 to TRBJ1-2, with D unclear. Trimming left V 2 bases short and J 1 base short, with 3 bases between. The CDR3 length is 12 residues. CDR1 is SGHRS and CDR2 is YFSETQ in the germline V gene. CDR3 loop: CASSFSNYGYTF. CDR3 sequence (DNA): TGCGCCAGCAGCTTTAGTAACTATGGCTACACCTTC.

The J gene is TRBJ2-7, the V gene TRBV18; tentative D call: TRBD1 (6 bases). The CDR3 consists of 14 residues. The V and J ends lost 1 base and 2 bases respectively, with 9 bases between them. Looked up from germline, CDR1 is KGHSH and CDR2 is LQKENI. The CDR3: CASSPRQGTYEQYF. The CDR3 DNA reads TGTGCCAGCTCACCACGGCAGGGGACCTACGAGCAGTACTTC.

J is TRBJ1-1 and V is TRBV7-3, with D uncertain. Between the trimmed V and J ends, which lost 2 bases and 11 bases, there was a span of 12 bases. The CDR3 is 12 residues long. CDR1 SGHTA and CDR2 FQGTGA come from the germline V gene. CDR3 in amino acids: CASSLSAGRAFF. CDR3 bases: TGTGCCAGCAGCTTATCGGCGGGCCGCGCTTTCTTT.

This clone was seen just once. The rearrangement joins TRBV2 to TRBJ1-4; D is unclear. V dropped 2 bases and J dropped 7 bases, with 11 bases sitting between them. The CDR3 spans 14 residues. Germline V gene data show CDR1 as SNHLY and CDR2 as FYNNEI. The CDR3, as DNA: TGTGCCAGCAGTGAACCGGGGAGAGGTGAAAAACTGTTTTTT. The encoded protein is CASSEPGRGEKLFF.

The chain is built from TRBV7-6 and TRBJ2-2, with no clear D. With 4 bases removed from V and 8 bases from J, the gap between germline ends came to 11 bases. Germline V gene data show CDR1 as SGHVS and CDR2 as FNYEAQ. The CDR3 is 13 residues long. This chain's CDR3 is CASSSTSLGELFF. The CDR3 region has the DNA TGTGCCAGCAGCTCAACATCTTTGGGGGAGCTGTTTTTT.

In its sample, this clone was seen a few times. The rearrangement uses TRBV15 and TRBJ1-5, with 7 bases fitting TRBD1. Trimming removed 4 bases from V and 6 bases from J; junction bases left unmatched: 6. The V gene's germline CDR1 is LNHNV and CDR2 YYDKDF (reference sequence). The CDR3 covers 14 residues. The CDR3 nucleotides are TGTGCCACCAGCAAAGACAGGGTAGGTCAGCCCCAGCATTTT. Its protein product is CATSKDRVGQPQHF. Full variable domain (remainder filled in from reference TRBV15 and TRBJ1-5): DAMVIQNPRYQVTQFGKPVTLSCSQTLNHNVMYWYQQKSSQAPKLLFHYYDKDFNNEADTPDNFQSRRPNTSFCFLDIRSPGLGDTAMYLCATSKDRVGQPQHFGDGTRLSIL.